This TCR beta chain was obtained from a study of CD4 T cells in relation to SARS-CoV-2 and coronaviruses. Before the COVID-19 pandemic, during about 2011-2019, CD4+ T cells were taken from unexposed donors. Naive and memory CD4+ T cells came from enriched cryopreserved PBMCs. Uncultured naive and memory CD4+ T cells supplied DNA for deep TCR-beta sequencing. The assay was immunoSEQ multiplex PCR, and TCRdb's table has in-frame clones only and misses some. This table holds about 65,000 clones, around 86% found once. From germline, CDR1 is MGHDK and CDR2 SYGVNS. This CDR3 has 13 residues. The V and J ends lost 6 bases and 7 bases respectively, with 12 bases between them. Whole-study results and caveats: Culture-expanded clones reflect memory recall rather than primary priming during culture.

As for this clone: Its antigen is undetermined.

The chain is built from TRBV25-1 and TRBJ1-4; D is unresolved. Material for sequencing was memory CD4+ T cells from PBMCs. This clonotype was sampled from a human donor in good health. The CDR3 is CASSHAGIEKLFF. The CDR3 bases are TGTGCCAGCAGCCATGCCGGCATTGAAAAACTGTTTTTT.